Each of the 27 T cell receptor beta chains below was sequenced from the same sample in a study of early T cells in non-severe SARS-CoV-2 infection. In TCRdb, the 5' RACE reads were re-called with MiXCR into one record per CDR3 protein. In the table there are tens of thousands of distinct CDR3 sequences, more than 13% of which are singletons. Sequenced: whole blood. The receptors here all came from an adult who was a healthcare worker with PCR-confirmed SARS-CoV-2 infection or an uninfected control (not recorded which).

This clonotype was detected ten times or more. The chain carries TRBV28 and TRBJ1-1; no clear D. The ends were cut back, 8 bases at V and 3 bases at J, with 19 bases in the middle. Germline loops: CDR1 MDHEN, CDR2 SYDVKM. The CDR3 spans 15 residues. The CDR3 is CASLPYRGGDTEAFF. The CDR3 nucleotides are TGTGCCAGCCTACCGTACCGGGGAGGTGACACTGAAGCTTTCTTT.

This clonotype occurred many times. The chain employs TRBV11-2 and TRBJ2-5; D not resolved. V lost 0 bases, J lost 4 bases, and 12 bases lay in between. CDR3 length: 15 residues. Germline values: CDR1 SGHAT, CDR2 FQNNGV. CDR3 DNA: TGTGCCAGCAGCTTAGATTCTACAGTCCCAGAGACCCAGTACTTC. This gives the protein CASSLDSTVPETQYF.

The chain combines TRBV14 with TRBJ2-5, with D possibly TRBD2 on 5 matching bases. This CDR3 contains 13 residues. Germline V gene data show CDR1 as SGHDN and CDR2 as FVKESK. V was clipped by 1 base and J by 7 bases, with 10 bases between them. In nucleotides, the CDR3 is TGTGCCAGCAGCCAAGCGGGGTCTACGACCCAGTACTTC. It translates to CASSQAGSTTQYF. The whole variable domain, remainder taken from reference TRBV14 and TRBJ2-5, is EAGVTQFPSHSVIEKGQTVTLRCDPISGHDNLYWYRRVMGKEIKFLLHFVKESKQDESGMPNNRFLAERTGGTYSTLKVQPAELEDSGVYFCASSQAGSTTQYFGPGTRLLVL.

This clonotype has ten or more counts. The chain couples TRBV7-9 to TRBJ2-4; the D is unclear. CDR3 length equals 16 residues. Germline CDR1 and CDR2: SEHNR and FQNEAQ (reference sequence). The V gene lost 6 bases and the J gene lost 6 bases, with 21 bases spanning the gap. The CDR3 protein is CASSLTPPGLGNIQYF. The DNA of the CDR3 is TGTGCCAGCAGTTTGACCCCGCCGGGCCTAGGAAACATTCAGTACTTC.

This clonotype was counted at least ten times. The rearrangement joins TRBV20-1 to TRBJ2-5, with 11 nucleotides matching TRBD2. The CDR3 is 14 residues long. Per germline, CDR1 DFQATT and CDR2 SNEGSKA (reference sequence). V was pared by 6 bases and J by 4 bases, with 7 bases of the junction left unmatched. The CDR3 DNA sequence: TGCAGTGCCGGACTAGCGGGCCCGGGAGAGACCCAGTACTTC. This sequence encodes CSAGLAGPGETQYF.

This clonotype was detected only a few times. V usage is TRBV9 and J usage is TRBJ2-5; TRBD1 aligns across 8 bases. V lost 3 bases and J lost 7; bases outside the gene matches: 5. CDR1 SGDLS and CDR2 YYNGEE come from the germline V gene. The CDR3 contains 13 residues. The CDR3 DNA sequence: TGTGCCAGCAGCGCGGACAGGGATGCGACCCAGTACTTC. Its protein is CASSADRDATQYF.

The chain links TRBV24-1 to TRBJ2-3, with D possibly being TRBD2 (5 bases). The CDR3 is 13 residues long. V was cut by 9 bases and J by 1 base, with 10 bases left in between. CDR1 is KGHDR and CDR2 is SFDVKD in the germline V gene. The CDR3 protein is CATGIGGTDTQYF. In DNA form, the CDR3 reads TGTGCCACCGGGATCGGGGGCACAGATACGCAGTATTTT.

This clonotype appeared many times. This chain links TRBV6-4 with TRBJ2-3, with D unclear. Per the germline V gene, CDR1 is MRHNA and CDR2 is SNTAGT. The V and J ends lost 3 bases and 0 bases respectively, with 13 bases between them. CDR3 length equals 16 residues. The CDR3 protein is CASSETLRGSTDTQYF. The CDR3, as DNA: TGTGCCAGCAGTGAAACCCTCCGTGGAAGCACAGATACGCAGTATTTT.

This clonotype was found a few times. An end of the junction differs from the germline gene, which may be a read error. The chain is built from TRBV10-2 and TRBJ2-3; no clear D gene. Germline lookup yields CDR1 WSHSY and CDR2 SAAADI. The CDR3 sequence is 14 residues long. CDR3 amino acids: CASRENLGPSMLDF. CDR3 nucleotide sequence: TGCGCCAGCAGGGAGAACCTGGGCCCCTCTATGTTGGATTTT.

The rearrangement links TRBV7-9 to TRBJ2-2; D is unclear. The V end lost 2 bases, the J end lost 6 bases, and 4 bases lay between the germline ends. From germline, CDR1 is SEHNR and CDR2 FQNEAQ (reference sequence). CDR3 length equals 12 residues. CDR3 region: CASSLRPGELFF. The CDR3 region has the DNA TGTGCCAGCAGCTTACGCCCCGGGGAGCTGTTTTTT.

This clonotype has only a few counts. The chain recombines TRBV7-9 with TRBJ2-7, with TRBD2 as a possible D gene (5 bases). There are 13 residues in the CDR3. V lost 3 bases and J lost 3, with 9 bases in between. Germline assignment: CDR1 SEHNR and CDR2 FQNEAQ (reference sequence). This CDR3 is CASSLEDFYEQYF. The DNA of the CDR3 is TGTGCCAGCAGCTTGGAGGACTTCTACGAGCAGTACTTC.

This clonotype was found a few times. The gene calls are TRBV19 and TRBJ2-3; 7 nucleotides match TRBD2. The CDR3 runs 14 residues. CDR1 and CDR2 from the germline V gene are LNHDA and SQIVND (reference sequence). V trimming: 9 bases; J trimming: 0 bases; junction bases outside the gene matches: 6. CDR3: CASTTSVSTDTQYF. In DNA form, the CDR3 reads TGTGCCAGCACTACTAGCGTAAGCACAGATACGCAGTATTTT.

This clonotype appeared many times. The V call is TRBV29-1, the J call TRBJ2-1; D gene unclear. The CDR3 extends over 13 amino acids. Germline CDR1 SQVTM, CDR2 ANQGSEA. Trimming shortened V by 4 bases and J by 5 bases, and 12 bases separated the two germline ends. The CDR3 coding sequence is TGCAGCGTTGCAAGACAACAAAACAATGAGCAGTTCTTC. Protein product: CSVARQQNNEQFF.

This clonotype was recorded at least ten times. The J gene is TRBJ1-6, the V gene TRBV10-3; D is unresolved. This CDR3 has 13 amino acids. Per germline, CDR1 ENHRY and CDR2 SYGVKD. The V gene lost 4 bases and the J gene lost 9 bases, with 10 bases spanning the gap. The CDR3: CAISADSFSPLHF. CDR3 in DNA: TGTGCCATCAGTGCGGACTCTTTTTCACCCCTCCACTTT.

Many counts were recorded for this clonotype. The rearrangement joins TRBV21-1 to TRBJ2-1. TRBV21-1 corresponds to a pseudogene. CDR3 length equals 14 residues. In DNA form, the CDR3 reads TGTGCCAGCAGCCTTCACGGGCAGTTCAATGAGCAGTTCTTC. This encodes CASSLHGQFNEQFF.

The sample holds many counts of this clonotype. This sequence joins TRBV11-2 and TRBJ2-7; 9 bases are shared with TRBD2. Looked up from germline, CDR1 is SGHAT and CDR2 is FQNNGV. The CDR3 runs to 15 residues. V lost 0 bases, J lost 4 bases, and 4 bases stayed unmatched. The CDR3 DNA sequence: TGTGCCAGCAGCTTAGATCGCGGGAGGGTTTACGAGCAGTACTTC. Translation: CASSLDRGRVYEQYF.

This clonotype was seen a handful of times. The chain recombines TRBV30 with TRBJ2-6, with D possibly being TRBD1 (6 bases). Trimming removed 2 bases at V and 0 bases at J, with 8 bases between. Germline assignment: CDR1 GTSNPN and CDR2 SVGIG (reference sequence). This CDR3 has 15 amino acids. This CDR3 reads CAWSQQGSGANVLTF. CDR3 DNA sequence: TGTGCCTGGAGTCAACAGGGCTCTGGGGCCAACGTCCTGACTTTC.

The chain carries TRBV29-1 and TRBJ2-6; D may be TRBD2 (5 bases). Germline loops: CDR1 SQVTM, CDR2 ANQGSEA. Trimming took off 6 bases at V and 0 bases at J, with 12 bases between the two ends. The CDR3 runs 15 residues. DNA of the CDR3: TGCAGCGTCGGGGAACCAAACTCTGGGGCCAACGTCCTGACTTTC. Protein sequence: CSVGEPNSGANVLTF.

This clonotype was found a few times. The chain has TRBV13 and TRBJ1-1, with 7 nucleotides matching TRBD1. Trimming took 5 bases from V and 0 from J; bases not matched to a gene: 12. CDR1 is PRHDT, CDR2 FYEKMQ, per germline (reference sequence). The CDR3 loop spans 17 amino acids. The CDR3 loop is CASSNTGTDYLNTEAFF. In DNA, the CDR3 is TGTGCCAGCAGCAATACGGGGACAGACTATCTGAACACTGAAGCTTTCTTT.

This clonotype was picked up many times. The rearrangement uses TRBV6-1 and TRBJ1-3; TRBD1 might be the D (6 bases). Germline V gene sequence: CDR1 MNHNS, CDR2 SASEGT. Trimming left V 0 bases short and J 4 bases short, with 10 bases between. The CDR3 consists of 15 residues. The CDR3 protein is CASSEAGTRGNTIYF. CDR3 sequence (DNA): TGTGCCAGCAGTGAAGCCGGGACAAGAGGAAACACCATATATTTT.

This clonotype was seen many times. CDR3 in DNA: TGTGCCAGCAGTTACATCGATAGCAATCAGCCCCAGCATTTT. This encodes CASSYIDSNQPQHF. The chain combines TRBV6-2 or TRBV6-3 with TRBJ1-5; no reliable D call. V lost 2 bases and J 0 bases, leaving 5 bases between the germline ends. The CDR3 loop spans 14 amino acids. Germline V CDR1 and CDR2: MNHEY, SVGEGT.

The gene calls are TRBV12-3 or TRBV12-4 and TRBJ2-5, with 14 bases identical to TRBD2. The CDR3 length is 18 residues. V shed 7 bases, J shed 7 bases, and the junction held 17 bases outside the gene matches. The CDR3 DNA follows: TGTGCCAGCACCGAACGCGGGGGACTAGCGGGAGAGGGCGGGACCCAGTACTTC. As protein: CASTERGGLAGEGGTQYF.

This chain joins TRBV5-4 and TRBJ2-7; 8 nucleotides match TRBD1. Germline CDR1 SGHNT, CDR2 YYREEE (reference sequence). This CDR3 is built from 14 residues. Trimming removed 4 bases from V and 2 bases from J; junction bases left unmatched: 5. As DNA, the CDR3 is TGTGCCAGCAGCCCCGGGACAGGAGCCTACGAGCAGTACTTC. This sequence encodes CASSPGTGAYEQYF.

Ten or more counts support this clonotype. This chain connects TRBV6-5 to TRBJ2-6; weak D call: TRBD1 (6 bases). The CDR3 totals 18 residues. V shed 7 bases and J shed 1 base, with 20 bases lying between them. Germline CDR1 MNHEY, CDR2 SVGAGI. Here the CDR3 reads CASNPGHAVRSGANVLTF. In DNA form, the CDR3 reads TGTGCCAGCAACCCGGGACACGCCGTAAGGTCTGGGGCCAACGTCCTGACTTTC.

This clonotype was counted once. A clone one base away is much larger, so this may be a read error. The conserved final phenylalanine or tryptophan is absent from the CDR3, which likely points to a read error. V and J are TRBV6-6 and TRBJ2-3; D perhaps matches TRBD2 (5 bases). The CDR3 loop spans 11 amino acids. Per germline, CDR1 MNHNY and CDR2 SVGAGI (reference sequence). The CDR3 nucleotides are TGTGCCAGCAGTGACTCCCGGGAGCAGTATTCT. Translating gives CASSDSREQYS.

The chain employs TRBV6-5 and TRBJ1-5, with a weak D call TRBD1 (5 bases). The V gene lost 5 bases and the J gene lost 6 bases, with 11 bases spanning the gap. Germline V gene data show CDR1 as MNHEY and CDR2 as SVGAGI. This CDR3 region has 13 residues. The CDR3 DNA reads TGTGCCAGCAGTCCGGGGGGAGTTCAGCCCCAGCATTTT. Its protein is CASSPGGVQPQHF.

This clonotype was counted only a few times. The chain is built from TRBV7-9 and TRBJ1-1, with 7 bases aligning to TRBD1. Germline V CDR1 and CDR2: SEHNR, FQNEAQ (reference sequence). CDR3 length: 15 residues. Trimming took 4 bases from V and 1 from J; bases not matched to a gene: 6. CDR3 bases: TGTGCCAGCAGCTCCCGGACAGGAGCGAACACTGAAGCTTTCTTT. Its protein product is CASSSRTGANTEAFF.